Given below is one T cell receptor (beta chain) in context. This sample was taken from a study of blood T cell repertoires in COVID-19. Study details: From T cells, B-cell-depleted T cells, or PBMCs came the material, which was cDNA or gDNA.

This CDR3 has 16 residues. V was clipped by 5 bases and J by 2 bases; unmatched bases: 8. The germline gives CDR1 KGHSH, CDR2 LQKENI. Authors' analysis steps: From reference gene primer amplification, estimates of nucleated cell counts were derived. TCRdb's copy holds only in-frame clones and misses some; the assay was immunoSEQ multiplex PCR. D and trimming come from the DNA, and the V and J calls and clone size come from that table. The sample has 200,000 to 250,000 clones; roughly 84% are singletons. The TCR originated in a woman aged 80 or over with acute or convalescent COVID-19. Sequences were obtained from peripheral blood. The V gene is TRBV18, the J gene TRBJ1-5; 8 bases agree with TRBD1. CDR3 sequence reads: CASSMRTGPGNQPQHF. The DNA of the CDR3 is TGTGCCAGCTCAATGCGGACAGGGCCTGGCAATCAGCCCCAGCATTTT.